This is a list of T cell receptor beta chains from one sample in a study of blood T cell repertoires in COVID-19. The assay was immunoSEQ multiplex PCR, and TCRdb's table has in-frame clones only and misses some. The sample includes roughly 390,000 clones, about 89% seen only once; the top ten take 10%. What was sequenced was peripheral blood. Receptors originate from a woman aged 25 to 39 with COVID-19, enrolled during active disease. Both conserved end residues are part of each CDR3. Rows may omit the clone size; those that give it use once, few, many or a size class.

TRBJ1-2	-	TRBV4-3	CASSQVRGADYGYTF
TRBJ2-6	-	TRBV6-5	CASSFPVASGANVLTF
TRBJ2-4	-	TRBV4-3	CASSQPLAGVALAKNIQYF
TRBJ2-1	-	TRBV24-1	CAGQREVHNEQFF
TRBJ2-1	few	TRBV5-6	CASNAGPSSYNEQFF
TRBJ2-3	-	TRBV24-1	CATSDATGGSDTQYF
TRBJ1-5	-	TRBV7-6	CASSLNEGKNQPQHF
TRBJ2-7	-	TRBV2	CASSDGNGRAFEQYF
TRBJ2-1	-	TRBV5-1	CASKGQGALAGVGEQFF
TRBJ2-7	-	TRBV27	CASSVGLALTYEQYF
TRBJ1-4	-	TRBV28	CASSLDREDEKLFF
TRBJ1-2	-	TRBV19	CASSLPTWGRRGYTF
TRBJ2-7	-	TRBV25-1	CASSEYGGGSVGEQYF
TRBJ2-1	-	TRBV18	CASSSLPGLAGNEQFF
TRBJ2-2	-	TRBV7-2	CASSRLALAGDYGELFF
TRBJ2-5	-	TRBV6-5	CASSPGHTYQETQYF
TRBJ2-1	-	TRBV11-2	CASSRGQGIFNEQFF
TRBJ1-1	-	TRBV24-1	CATSDRTPSGQMNTEAFF